This T cell receptor (beta chain) was recorded in a study of identical twins (dated by TCRdb to 2016 to 2017). Some background on the complete study: The study deep-sequenced TCR alpha and beta repertoires from monozygotic twins, unrelated adults of various ages and cord blood to test whether fetal clonotypes persist. Replicate twin experiments were performed at different times using different library preparation protocols to rule out contamination. On the study overall, not on this receptor specifically: Out-of-frame TCR alpha sequences shared between twins showed an excess of low generation-probability sequences compared with coincidental sharing between unrelated individuals. Excess twin sharing in beta out-of-frame sequences was weaker because fewer shared sequences lowered the signal-to-noise ratio. Fewer insertions were carried by abundant cord blood beta clonotypes; a weaker similar trend was observed in young adult naive repertoires, while no such trend was observed in memory repertoires. Invariant T cells such as MAIT and iNKT could partly confound zero-insertion analyses, although diverse VJ usage argued against such confounding for most clonotypes. Out-of-frame TCR alpha sharing in monozygotic twins was systematically underestimated by recombination models, whereas sharing between unrelated individuals was in agreement with the recombination models. Because the same donors could not be followed over many years, the conclusions depended on cross-sectional statistical analysis.

Library method: 5' RACE. Sequenced on an Illumina HiSeq 2000. A universal primer binding site was added through template switching, and the final cDNA carried a unique molecular identifier so that TCR cDNA molecules could be counted accurately. Specific primers in the conserved constant-segment region were used to synthesize first-strand cDNA for TCR alpha and beta chains. To control for contamination, every cDNA library carried two barcodes: a SMART-Mk sample barcode plus Illumina barcodes. TruSeq adapter sequences, together with Illumina sample barcodes, were added in two successive PCR steps. Sequencing of the TCR alpha and beta cDNA libraries was done on the Illumina HiSeq platform using custom primers. As for the authors' bioinformatics: Unique molecular identifiers were extracted from raw reads with MiGEC, and CDR3 positions were determined with MiXCR. For each individual, recombination models were inferred using an EM algorithm with the repgenHMM and IGoR tools. Shared clonotypes were analyzed with the tcR package in R, and sharing was normalized by the product of cloneset sizes. Out-of-frame nonproductive sequences were analyzed to study raw recombination free of thymic and clonal selection effects. In-frame beta chains were kept once TCRdb had trimmed the public reads at Q25 with fastp and called clones with MiXCR. Every CDR3 protein is listed once, alongside the most common genes and DNA of its rows. None of the V and J calls come from the authors' own analysis; TCRdb made them. The sample profile shows some 560,000 distinct CDR3 sequences; 7.5% to 10% of them were found once. Jointly, the top ten make up around 3.1% of the sample.

CDR1 and CDR2 are drawn from the germline V gene: MDHEN, SYDVKM. The junction carries 14 bases between V and J, which are trimmed by 6 bases and 0 bases respectively. The CDR3, from cysteine to phenylalanine, totals 15 residues. Here the CDR3 DNA is all that survives: 45 bases in frame from base 1. The table lists this clonotype with a few counts. Its cognate antigen has yet to be identified. Base qualities are not at hand, and no much larger clone is one base apart. All donors were healthy Caucasians. The twin cohort consisted of three pairs of female monozygotic twins, all aged about 18 to 30 years. Peripheral blood mononuclear cells were used as the source from which RNA for TCR libraries was isolated. These data are also associated with another study on yellow fever vaccine responses in identical twins. The second study, in turn, reports: According to the authors, in identical twins the way T cells responded to vaccination appeared partly convergent and partly personalized. In identical twins, the study followed T cell clones that responded to the vaccine with precision.

The source material was PBMCs. The chain is made from TRBV28 and TRBJ1-1, with TRBD1 as a weak D call on 5 bases. The sequence came from a woman younger than 35 in good health. The encoded CDR3 is CASSPIDSMNTEAFF. The DNA is as follows: TGTGCCAGCAGCCCTATCGACAGTATGAACACTGAAGCTTTCTTT. The CDR3 plus the reference TRBV28 and TRBJ1-1 genes for the other parts give the full variable domain: DVKVTQSSRYLVKRTGEKVFLECVQDMDHENMFWYRQDPGLGLRLIYFSYDVKMKEKGDIPEGYSVSREKKERFSLILESASTNQTSMYLCASSPIDSMNTEAFFGQGTRLTVV.